Below, one TCR beta chain is given with its context. Original processing methods: How many nucleated cells were present was estimated from reference gene primer amplification. TCRdb keeps only in-frame clones here, not all; method: immunoSEQ multiplex PCR. V and J calls and clone size are copied from that table; D and trimming were computed from the DNA. The sample includes approximately 110,000 clones, around 88% of them seen just once. This entry comes from a study of blood T cell repertoires in COVID-19. The V and J ends lost 4 bases and 4 bases, in that order; junction bases with no gene match: 8. The CDR3 sequence is 16 residues long. Germline V lookup: CDR1 LNHDA, CDR2 SQIVND (reference sequence).

The rearrangement joins TRBV19 to TRBJ2-3, with TRBD2 matching 10 bases. The TCR sequence derives from a woman aged 50 to 60 with active or convalescent COVID-19. Sequences were obtained from peripheral blood. The chain's CDR3 is CASSTLAGVGADTQYF. DNA for the CDR3: TGTGCCAGTAGTACTCTAGCGGGAGTCGGAGCAGATACGCAGTATTTT.